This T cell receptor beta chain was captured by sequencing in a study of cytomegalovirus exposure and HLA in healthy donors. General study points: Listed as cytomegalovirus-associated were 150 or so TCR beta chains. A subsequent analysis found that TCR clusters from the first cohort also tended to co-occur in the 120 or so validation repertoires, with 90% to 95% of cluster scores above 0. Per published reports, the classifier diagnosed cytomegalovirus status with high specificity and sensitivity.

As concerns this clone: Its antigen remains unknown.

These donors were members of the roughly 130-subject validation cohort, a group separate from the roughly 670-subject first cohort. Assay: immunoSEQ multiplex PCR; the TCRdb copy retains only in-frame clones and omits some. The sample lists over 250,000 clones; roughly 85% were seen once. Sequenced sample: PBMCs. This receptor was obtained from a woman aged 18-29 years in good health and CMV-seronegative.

CDR3: CASSLIRQGGGYTF. The CDR3 DNA reads TGTGCCAGCAGTTTAATTCGACAGGGAGGAGGCTACACCTTC. The chain combines TRBV27 with TRBJ1-2; 7 bases fit TRBD1. Germline V gene lookup returns CDR1 MNHEY and CDR2 SMNVEV (reference sequence). Trimming took 2 bases from V and 8 from J; bases not matched to a gene: 8. CDR3 length: 14 residues.